Listed below are T cell receptor beta chains from one sample, sequenced in a study of T cells after yellow fever vaccination. TCRdb reanalysed the 5' RACE reads using MiXCR and keeps one entry per CDR3 protein. The table shows 450,000 to 550,000 distinct CDR3 sequences, with around a fifth occurring only once. Sequences were derived from PBMCs, sampled roughly 20 days after the first yellow fever vaccination. Every receptor here comes from a man aged 18-30 years who received the YFV17D yellow fever vaccine. The conserved cysteine and the conserved F or W are not part of the CDR3 here. D genes are given only for firm matches.

TRBV25-1	NA	TRBJ2-1	ASSEPGHHNEQF
TRBV7-2	TRBD1	TRBJ1-3	ASSTQAGTDSGNTIY
TRBV6-5	TRBD2	TRBJ2-2	ASSYGGENTGELF
TRBV14	NA	TRBJ2-5	ASSQDHNSGETQY
TRBV20-1	NA	TRBJ2-7	SARDESYEQY
TRBV20-1	NA	TRBJ2-1	SAIRDKTYNEQF
TRBV5-4	TRBD2	TRBJ2-3	ASSLAKRGATDTQY
TRBV12-3/TRBV12-4	NA	TRBJ1-2	ASTFSRGGYT
TRBV7-2	TRBD1	TRBJ1-3	ASSSPRTGVGNTIY
TRBV5-6	TRBD1	TRBJ2-7	ASSLEDREVSEQY
TRBV5-1	TRBD1	TRBJ2-2	ASIGQVHTGELF
TRBV10-3	NA	TRBJ2-6	AIGSSSGANVLT
TRBV7-8	TRBD1	TRBJ2-3	ASSQPGQGYTDTQY
TRBV11-2	TRBD2	TRBJ2-3	ASSYPPGLAGEVTDTQY
TRBV18	NA	TRBJ2-3	ASSPPNQGRGTDTQY
TRBV6-5	NA	TRBJ1-2	ASSYFDTGYGYT
TRBV7-2	NA	TRBJ1-4	ASSLEEGEKLF
TRBV5-1	TRBD1	TRBJ2-7	ASSRLGQGENEQY
TRBV7-2	NA	TRBJ2-3	ASSFVGDSTDTQY
TRBV4-3	NA	TRBJ2-3	ASRSLYSSTDTQY
TRBV20-1	TRBD2	TRBJ2-1	SARLAGGPYNEQF
TRBV5-1	NA	TRBJ2-1	ASSFDSTPGNEQF
TRBV7-3	NA	TRBJ2-2	ASSLTLGPNTGELF
TRBV6-5	NA	TRBJ1-2	ASSSISVTNYGYT
TRBV5-4	NA	TRBJ1-4	ASSLWTDEKLF
TRBV5-1	NA	TRBJ2-3	ASSGPGSTDTQY
TRBV7-3	NA	TRBJ2-5	ASSEPGTQGTQY
TRBV28	NA	TRBJ1-1	ASSFALGGLWAEAF
TRBV7-9	NA	TRBJ1-1	ASSHGTGEAF
TRBV19	NA	TRBJ1-5	ASSIYDIPALQPQH
TRBV6-1	TRBD1	TRBJ1-2	ASSEAGQGMGYT
TRBV4-1	NA	TRBJ1-1	ASSHLGVGTEAF
TRBV5-1	TRBD1	TRBJ1-4	ASSPTGTGFEKLF
TRBV20-1	TRBD1	TRBJ1-4	SAPIQGANEKLF
TRBV25-1	TRBD1	TRBJ1-1	ASSVGGRTEAF
TRBV7-9	TRBD2	TRBJ2-2	ASSYFSGGAHTGELF
TRBV7-9	TRBD2	TRBJ2-4	ASSDTSGGVQY
TRBV6-1	NA	TRBJ2-7	ASSGLEGGYEQY
TRBV11-1	NA	TRBJ2-1	ASSSRGGGSYNEQF
TRBV5-4	NA	TRBJ1-1	ASTWEGNTEAF
TRBV28	NA	TRBJ2-1	ASSLFGGKSSYNEQF
TRBV12-5	NA	TRBJ2-7	ASGPSLGATPSYEQY
TRBV6-5	NA	TRBJ2-7	ASSYPRAASYEQY
TRBV29-1	NA	TRBJ2-3	SVIGGTDTQY
TRBV20-1	TRBD2	TRBJ2-3	SATTSGGPRGTDTQY
TRBV27	NA	TRBJ1-1	ASRRRDLAPEAF
TRBV18	TRBD1	TRBJ1-2	ASSPYPRGRDYGYT
TRBV4-1	TRBD2	TRBJ2-1	ASSLAGAVDEQF
TRBV7-9	NA	TRBJ2-5	ASSPKKGQLREETQY
TRBV12-3/TRBV12-4	NA	TRBJ1-6	ASRGEHSPLH
TRBV4-2	NA	TRBJ1-2	ASSQDGRRYT
TRBV29-1	TRBD2	TRBJ2-1	SVELAGGNEQF
TRBV6-2/TRBV6-3	NA	TRBJ2-7	ASSYTDPYEQY
TRBV6-2/TRBV6-3	NA	TRBJ1-5	ASSPYGAAAYSNQPQH